Below are 17 T cell receptor beta chains sequenced from a single sample in a study of regulatory T cells in long-lasting Graves disease. The authors built TCR beta libraries using iRepertoire HTBI primers and Arm-PCR of CDR3 regions. Via MiXCR, TCRdb re-called the multiplex PCR reads, giving one row per CDR3 protein. The table includes hundreds of thousands of distinct CDR3 sequences, 16% detected once. Documented time point: newly diagnosed GD, antithyroid drugs for less than 3 months. The TCR library was made from RNA that had been extracted from PBMCs in TRIzol. The sample was also linked to a second study, of T cells in Graves' hyperthyroidism and ophthalmopathy.

This sample comprised peripheral blood mononuclear cells (PBMCs), obtained at new diagnosis, from a patient treated with antithyroid drugs. The receptors here all came from a woman in her twenties or thirties with Graves disease.

This clonotype was observed many times. V gene TRBV11-2 combines with J gene TRBJ2-1; possibly TRBD1 for D (5 bases). Trimming took 1 base from V and 6 from J, leaving 16 bases between them. The CDR3 length is 16 residues. Per germline, CDR1 SGHAT and CDR2 FQNNGV. CDR3 nucleotides: TGTGCCAGCAGCTTAGTTCCAGGGTTGAGTTCCAATGAGCAGTTCTTC. It translates to CASSLVPGLSSNEQFF.

This clonotype has just a few counts. Germline and junction disagree at one end, which may indicate a read error. This rearrangement joins TRBV19 to TRBJ1-2; 9 bases line up with TRBD1. Germline assignment: CDR1 LNHDA and CDR2 SQIVND (reference sequence). The length of the CDR3 is 15 residues. This CDR3 reads CASRKDAGTGYDYTF. The CDR3 DNA is TGTGCCAGTAGGAAAGACGCCGGGACAGGGTATGACTACACCTTC.

This clonotype was counted a few times. The chain uses TRBV6-1 and TRBJ2-1; D tentatively reads TRBD1 or TRBD2 (6 bases each). V lost 4 bases and J lost 9, with 16 bases in between. There are 14 residues in the CDR3. Germline values: CDR1 MNHNS, CDR2 SASEGT. CDR3 loop: CASSVGGVGAEQFF. In nucleotides, the CDR3 is TGTGCCAGCAGTGTGGGGGGCGTGGGCGCTGAGCAGTTCTTC.

This clonotype has a count of ten or more. This chain connects TRBV6-2 or TRBV6-3 to TRBJ1-1; D gene unclear. This CDR3 has 14 amino acids. V was shortened by 5 bases and J by 1 base, with 11 bases between the two germline ends. Germline loops: CDR1 MNHEY, CDR2 SVGEGT. This CDR3 reads CASSPRMPNTEAFF. The CDR3 DNA follows: TGTGCCAGCAGTCCCCGCATGCCGAACACTGAAGCTTTCTTT.

With regard to this clonotype: A much larger clone differs by one base, so this may be a read error. The gene calls are TRBV28 and TRBJ2-1, with 7 bases fitting TRBD1. The CDR3 runs 15 residues. The germline CDR1 and CDR2 sequences are MDHEN and SYDVKM. J was trimmed by 9 bases and V by 10 bases; bases with no gene match: 18. DNA of the CDR3: TGTGCCAATTCTCCGGGGATAGGGAACAGGGGTGAGCAGTTCTTC. Its translation is CANSPGIGNRGEQFF.

The chain combines TRBV7-9 with TRBJ1-1; D call uncertain. Germline CDR1 reads SEHNR; CDR2 reads FQNEAQ (reference sequence). The length of the CDR3 is 17 residues. Trimming took 5 bases from V and 0 from J, leaving 19 bases between them. CDR3 protein: CASSRLRAPAMNTEAFF. The CDR3 bases are TGTGCCAGCAGCCGCCTGAGGGCGCCCGCGATGAACACTGAAGCTTTCTTT.

This chain links TRBV3-1 with TRBJ2-1; D unclear. The germline gives CDR1 LGHDT, CDR2 YNNKEL (reference sequence). Between the trimmed V and J ends, which lost 3 bases and 0 bases, there was a span of 15 bases. The CDR3 is 17 amino acids. DNA of the CDR3: TGTGCCAGCAGCCAGCTGATGTCGGTAACCTCCTACAATGAGCAGTTCTTC. Translating it yields CASSQLMSVTSYNEQFF.

Many counts were recorded for this clonotype. This chain uses TRBV7-9 with TRBJ1-1; D not resolved. Germline lookup yields CDR1 SEHNR and CDR2 FQNEAQ (reference sequence). V was pared by 5 bases and J by 3 bases, with 13 bases between. The CDR3 has 14 residues. The CDR3 protein is CASSHGRWDTEAFF. CDR3 nucleotide sequence: TGTGCCAGCAGCCACGGCCGTTGGGACACTGAAGCTTTCTTT.

This clonotype was seen a few times. Relative to the germline gene, one junction end is altered; a read error may explain this. This chain links TRBV20-1 with TRBJ2-2, with a tentative D call TRBD2 (6 bases). Germline loops: CDR1 DFQATT, CDR2 SNEGSKA (reference sequence). The CDR3 consists of 14 residues. Written as DNA, the CDR3 is TGCAGTGCTAGGACCGGGAGAACGACCGGGGAGCTGCTTTTT. Protein: CSARTGRTTGELLF.

In this sample, this clonotype turned up many times. V and J are TRBV5-8 and TRBJ2-1; TRBD1 is a possible D gene (6 bases). V gave up 2 bases and J gave up 6 bases, with 12 bases separating them. CDR3 length equals 14 residues. Germline V CDR1 and CDR2: SGHTS, YDEGEE. The CDR3 region is CASSFRGTLNEQFF. DNA of the CDR3: TGTGCCAGCAGCTTCAGGGGCACCCTCAATGAGCAGTTCTTC.

The chain joins TRBV5-1 to TRBJ1-4; TRBD1 aligns across 11 bases. CDR3 length: 15 residues. V shed 4 bases, J shed 7 bases, and the junction held 6 bases outside the gene matches. Germline CDR1 reads SGHRS; CDR2 reads YFSETQ. The CDR3 loop is CASSDAGTGGEKLFF. The CDR3 coding sequence is TGCGCCAGCAGCGACGCCGGGACAGGGGGTGAAAAACTGTTTTTT.

The chain couples TRBV16 to TRBJ1-1; possibly TRBD1 for D (6 bases). The CDR3 totals 16 residues. The germline V gene encodes CDR1 KGHSY and CDR2 FQNENV. Trimming shortened V by 4 bases and J by 5 bases, and 20 bases separated the two germline ends. CDR3 coding DNA: TGTGCCAGCAGCCCTCTCGCCACGACAGGCGGGACTGAAGCTTTCTTT. This codes for CASSPLATTGGTEAFF.

The sample holds a few counts of this clonotype. This sequence joins TRBV6-1 and TRBJ1-1; D uncertain. Germline V gives CDR1 MNHNS, CDR2 SASEGT. V lost 6 bases and J lost 1, with 9 bases in between. The CDR3 is made up of 13 amino acids. The CDR3 region has the DNA TGTGCCAGCAGGGGTTTGGCGAACACTGAAGCTTTCTTT. It translates to CASRGLANTEAFF.

The V gene is TRBV20-1, the J gene TRBJ2-5, with D possibly TRBD2 on 7 matching bases. In germline, CDR1 is DFQATT, CDR2 SNEGSKA (reference sequence). Trimming pared 1 base from V and 6 bases from J, leaving 12 bases between. This CDR3 spans 13 amino acids. The CDR3 nucleotides are TGCAGTGCTAGAGGAAGGGGGGGAAAGACCCAGTACTTC. Its translation: CSARGRGGKTQYF.

The gene calls are TRBV30 and TRBJ1-1; D not resolved. This CDR3 comprises 11 residues. V was pared by 3 bases and J by 7 bases, with 9 bases between. Germline CDR1 and CDR2: GTSNPN and SVGIG (reference sequence). This CDR3 is CAWRGFGEAFF. CDR3 nucleotides: TGTGCCTGGAGGGGGTTCGGTGAAGCTTTCTTT.

The table lists this clonotype with many counts. The V call is TRBV3-1, the J call TRBJ1-2; D is ambiguous. This CDR3 comprises 15 residues. The germline V gene encodes CDR1 LGHDT and CDR2 YNNKEL (reference sequence). V lost 0 bases to trimming and J lost 4 bases, with 12 bases between them. CDR3 amino acids: CASSQEASLLYGYTF. For the CDR3, the DNA is TGTGCCAGCAGCCAAGAGGCCAGTCTCCTCTATGGCTACACCTTC.

This clonotype has only a few counts. This chain connects TRBV27 to TRBJ1-6; TRBD1 aligns across 7 bases. Germline V gene lookup returns CDR1 MNHEY and CDR2 SMNVEV (reference sequence). The CDR3 loop spans 17 amino acids. V dropped 6 bases and J dropped 8; count of bases not matched to a gene: 16. In nucleotides, the CDR3 is TGTGCCAGCAGGAAGGATAAGGGGGCAAGAATGGATTCACCCCTCCACTTT. It codes for CASRKDKGARMDSPLHF.